The clone carrying this T cell receptor beta chain was detected once. These data are taken from a study of blood T cell repertoires in COVID-19. Data came from immunoSEQ multiplex PCR; TCRdb stores just in-frame clones and leaves some out. Here the sample spans tens of thousands of clones, roughly nine tenths being singletons. Sequenced material: peripheral blood. The TCR sequence derives from a man aged 80 or over in a cohort sampled during active COVID-19.

This chain's CDR3 is CASSYGTGGNEQFF. The CDR3 DNA sequence: TGCGCCAGCAGTTATGGGACAGGGGGGAATGAGCAGTTCTTC. The chain combines TRBV5-1 with TRBJ2-1; 11 bases match TRBD1. The CDR3 contains 14 residues. After removal of 5 bases from V and 7 bases from J, the junction contained 5 bases not matched to a gene. From germline, CDR1 is SGHRS and CDR2 YFSETQ.